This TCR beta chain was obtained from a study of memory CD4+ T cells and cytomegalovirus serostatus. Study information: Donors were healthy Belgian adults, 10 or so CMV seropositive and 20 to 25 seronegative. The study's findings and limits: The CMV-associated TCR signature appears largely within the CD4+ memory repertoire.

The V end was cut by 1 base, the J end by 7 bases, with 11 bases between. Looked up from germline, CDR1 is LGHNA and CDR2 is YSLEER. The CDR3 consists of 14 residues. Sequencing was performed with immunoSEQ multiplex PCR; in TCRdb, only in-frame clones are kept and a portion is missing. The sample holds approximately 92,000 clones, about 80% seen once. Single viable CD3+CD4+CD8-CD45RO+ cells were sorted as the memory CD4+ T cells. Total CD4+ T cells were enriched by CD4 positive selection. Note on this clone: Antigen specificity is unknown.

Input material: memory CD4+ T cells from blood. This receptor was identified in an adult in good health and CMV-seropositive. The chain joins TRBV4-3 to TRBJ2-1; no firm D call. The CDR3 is CASSQAHGKNEQFF. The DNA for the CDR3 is TGCGCCAGCAGCCAAGCTCACGGAAAGAATGAGCAGTTCTTC.